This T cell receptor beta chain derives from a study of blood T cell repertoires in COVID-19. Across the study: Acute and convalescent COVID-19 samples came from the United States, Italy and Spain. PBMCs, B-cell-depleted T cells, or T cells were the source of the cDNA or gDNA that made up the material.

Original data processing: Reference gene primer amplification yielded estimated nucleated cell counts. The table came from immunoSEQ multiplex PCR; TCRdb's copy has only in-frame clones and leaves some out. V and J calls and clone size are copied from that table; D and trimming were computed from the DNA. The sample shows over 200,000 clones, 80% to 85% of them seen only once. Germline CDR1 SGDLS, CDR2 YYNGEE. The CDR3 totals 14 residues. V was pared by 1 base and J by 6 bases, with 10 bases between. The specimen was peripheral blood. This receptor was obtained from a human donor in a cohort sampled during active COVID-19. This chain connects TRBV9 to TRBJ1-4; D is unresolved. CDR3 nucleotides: TGTGCCAGCAGCGTACACAGTTATGATGAAAAACTGTTTTTT. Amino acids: CASSVHSYDEKLFF.